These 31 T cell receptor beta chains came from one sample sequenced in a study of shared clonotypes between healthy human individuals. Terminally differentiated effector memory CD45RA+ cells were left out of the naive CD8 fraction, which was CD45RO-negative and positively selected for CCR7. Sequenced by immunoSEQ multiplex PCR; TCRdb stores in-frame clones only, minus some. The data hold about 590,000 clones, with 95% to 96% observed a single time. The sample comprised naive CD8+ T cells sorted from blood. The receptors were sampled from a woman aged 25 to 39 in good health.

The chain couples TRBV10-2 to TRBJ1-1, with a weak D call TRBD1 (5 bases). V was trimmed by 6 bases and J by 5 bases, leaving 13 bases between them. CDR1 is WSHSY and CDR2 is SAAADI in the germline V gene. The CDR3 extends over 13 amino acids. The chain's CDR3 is CASSGAAPTEAFF. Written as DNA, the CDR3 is TGCGCCAGCAGCGGGGCCGCCCCGACTGAAGCTTTCTTT.

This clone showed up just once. CDR3 protein: CSVVRNNEQYF. CDR3 sequence (DNA): TGCAGCGTTGTGAGAAATAACGAGCAGTACTTC. The genes are TRBV29-1 and TRBJ2-7, with D unclear. The CDR3 is 11 amino acids. The V gene lost 4 bases and the J gene lost 5 bases, with 9 bases spanning the gap. CDR1 is SQVTM, CDR2 ANQGSEA, per germline.

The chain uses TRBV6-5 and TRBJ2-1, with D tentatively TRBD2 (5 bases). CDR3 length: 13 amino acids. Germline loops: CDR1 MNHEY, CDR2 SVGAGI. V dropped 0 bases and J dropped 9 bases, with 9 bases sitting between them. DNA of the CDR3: TGTGCCAGCAGTTACTCGGAACGGGGTGAGCAGTTCTTC. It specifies CASSYSERGEQFF.

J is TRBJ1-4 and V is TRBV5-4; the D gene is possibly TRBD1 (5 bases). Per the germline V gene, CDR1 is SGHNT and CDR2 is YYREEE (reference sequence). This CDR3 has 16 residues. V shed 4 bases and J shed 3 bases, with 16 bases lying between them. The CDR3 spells CASSLSAGGANEKLFF. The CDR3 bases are TGTGCCAGCAGCCTATCAGCGGGGGGTGCTAATGAAAAACTGTTTTTT. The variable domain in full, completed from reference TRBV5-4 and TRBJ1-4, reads ETGVTQSPTHLIKTRGQQVTLRCSSQSGHNTVSWYQQALGQGPQFIFQYYREEENGRGNFPPRFSGLQFPNYSSELNVNALELDDSALYLCASSLSAGGANEKLFFGSGTQLSVL.

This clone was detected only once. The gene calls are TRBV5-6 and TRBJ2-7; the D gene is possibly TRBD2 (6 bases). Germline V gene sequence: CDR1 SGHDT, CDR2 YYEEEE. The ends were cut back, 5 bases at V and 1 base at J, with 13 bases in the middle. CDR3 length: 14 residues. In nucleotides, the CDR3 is TGTGCCAGCAGACCACTGGGGAGGTCCTACGAGCAGTACTTC. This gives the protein CASRPLGRSYEQYF. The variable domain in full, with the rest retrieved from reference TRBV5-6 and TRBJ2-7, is DAGVTQSPTHLIKTRGQQVTLRCSPKSGHDTVSWYQQALGQGPQFIFQYYEEEERQRGNFPDRFSGHQFPNYSSELNVNALLLGDSALYLCASRPLGRSYEQYFGPGTRLTVT.

CDR3 sequence (DNA): TGTGCCAGTAGTACACCAAAGGGGCGAACTAGCACAGATACGCAGTATTTT. Protein product: CASSTPKGRTSTDTQYF. V usage is TRBV19 and J usage is TRBJ2-3; D is perhaps TRBD1 (5 bases). V lost 4 bases and J 0 bases, leaving 17 bases between the germline ends. Germline values: CDR1 LNHDA, CDR2 SQIVND (reference sequence). The CDR3 has 17 residues.

The DNA of the CDR3 is TGTGCCAGCAGCTTCGATACTACCTACGAGCAGTACTTC. As protein: CASSFDTTYEQYF. The gene calls are TRBV7-9 and TRBJ2-7; D remains ambiguous. CDR1 is SEHNR and CDR2 is FQNEAQ in the germline V gene (reference sequence). The CDR3 is 13 amino acids. V lost 3 bases and J lost 2, with 8 bases in between.

CDR3 residues: CASKIAGEGTGELFF. The CDR3 nucleotides are TGTGCCAGCAAAATAGCGGGAGAAGGGACCGGGGAGCTGTTTTTT. The gene calls are TRBV27 and TRBJ2-2, with 9 bases lining up with TRBD2. The CDR3 covers 15 residues. Germline V gene lookup returns CDR1 MNHEY and CDR2 SMNVEV (reference sequence). Germline trimming cut 7 bases from V and 5 bases from J; bases unmatched to any gene: 8.

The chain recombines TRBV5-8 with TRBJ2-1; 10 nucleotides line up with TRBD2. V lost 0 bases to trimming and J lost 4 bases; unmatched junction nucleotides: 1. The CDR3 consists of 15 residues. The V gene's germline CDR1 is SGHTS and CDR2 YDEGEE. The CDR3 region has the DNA TGTGCCAGCAGCTTGGGGACTAGCGGTTACAATGAGCAGTTCTTC. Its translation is CASSLGTSGYNEQFF.

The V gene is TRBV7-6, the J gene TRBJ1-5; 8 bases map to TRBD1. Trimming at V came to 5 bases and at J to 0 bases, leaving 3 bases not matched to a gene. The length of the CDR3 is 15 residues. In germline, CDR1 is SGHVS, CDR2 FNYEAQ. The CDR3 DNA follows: TGTGCCAGCAGCGCCGGGACAGGTAGCAATCAGCCCCAGCATTTT. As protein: CASSAGTGSNQPQHF.

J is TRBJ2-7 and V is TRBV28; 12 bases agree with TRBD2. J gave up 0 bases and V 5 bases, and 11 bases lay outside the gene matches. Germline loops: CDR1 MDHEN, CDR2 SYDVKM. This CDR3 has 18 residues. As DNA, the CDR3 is TGTGCCAGCAGTAAACCGGGACTAGCGGGCGTTAGCTCCTACGAGCAGTACTTC. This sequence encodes CASSKPGLAGVSSYEQYF. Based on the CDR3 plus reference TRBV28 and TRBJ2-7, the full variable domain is DVKVTQSSRYLVKRTGEKVFLECVQDMDHENMFWYRQDPGLGLRLIYFSYDVKMKEKGDIPEGYSVSREKKERFSLILESASTNQTSMYLCASSKPGLAGVSSYEQYFGPGTRLTVT.

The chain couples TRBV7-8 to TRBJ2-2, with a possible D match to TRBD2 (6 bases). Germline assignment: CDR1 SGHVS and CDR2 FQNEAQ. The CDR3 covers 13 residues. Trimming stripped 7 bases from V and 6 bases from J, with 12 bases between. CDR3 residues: CASNHRGSGELFF. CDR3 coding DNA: TGTGCCAGCAACCATCGGGGGTCCGGGGAGCTGTTTTTT. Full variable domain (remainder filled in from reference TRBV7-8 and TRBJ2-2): GAGVSQSPRYKVAKRGQDVALRCDPISGHVSLFWYQQALGQGPEFLTYFQNEAQLDKSGLPSDRFFAERPEGSVSTLKIQRTQQEDSAVYLCASNHRGSGELFFGEGSRLTVL.

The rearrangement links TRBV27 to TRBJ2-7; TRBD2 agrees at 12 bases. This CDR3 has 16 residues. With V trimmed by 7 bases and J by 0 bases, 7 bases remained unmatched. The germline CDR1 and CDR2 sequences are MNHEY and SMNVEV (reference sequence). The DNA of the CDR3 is TGTGCCAGCAAGAAAGGGACTAGCGGGTTCTCCTACGAGCAGTACTTC. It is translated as CASKKGTSGFSYEQYF.

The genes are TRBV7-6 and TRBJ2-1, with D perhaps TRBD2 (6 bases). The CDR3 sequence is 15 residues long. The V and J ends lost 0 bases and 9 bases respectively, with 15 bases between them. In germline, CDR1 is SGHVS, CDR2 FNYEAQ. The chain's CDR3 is CASSLATGVVGEQFF. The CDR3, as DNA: TGTGCCAGCAGCTTAGCCACGGGAGTGGTAGGTGAGCAGTTCTTC.

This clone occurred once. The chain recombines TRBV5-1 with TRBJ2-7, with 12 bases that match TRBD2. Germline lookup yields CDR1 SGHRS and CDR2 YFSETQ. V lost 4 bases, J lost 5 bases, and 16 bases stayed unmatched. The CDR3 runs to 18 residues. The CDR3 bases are TGCGCCAGCAGCCGAGGGGCTGGGACTAGCGGGCGAAGCCACGAGCAGTACTTC. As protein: CASSRGAGTSGRSHEQYF.

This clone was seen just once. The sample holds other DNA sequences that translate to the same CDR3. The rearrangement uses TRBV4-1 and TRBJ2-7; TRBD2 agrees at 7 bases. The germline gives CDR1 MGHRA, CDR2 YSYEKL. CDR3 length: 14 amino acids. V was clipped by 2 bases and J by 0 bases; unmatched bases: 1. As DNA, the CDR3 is TGCGCCAGCAGCCAACGCGGGAGCTCCTACGAGCAGTACTTC. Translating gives CASSQRGSSYEQYF.

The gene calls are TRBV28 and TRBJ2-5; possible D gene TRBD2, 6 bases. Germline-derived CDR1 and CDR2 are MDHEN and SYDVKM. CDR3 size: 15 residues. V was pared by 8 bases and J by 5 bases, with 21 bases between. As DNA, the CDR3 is TGTGCCAGCCTGACCCCCCGGGAGTATCGGGAGACCCAGTACTTC. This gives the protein CASLTPREYRETQYF.

The CDR3 bases are TGCGCCAGCAGCCCGGGACTAGCGGGGCCTTTCTCGGGTACCGGGGAGCTGTTTTTT. Encoded protein: CASSPGLAGPFSGTGELFF. The V and J genes are TRBV5-1 and TRBJ2-2; TRBD2 matches at 13 bases. Germline V gives CDR1 SGHRS, CDR2 YFSETQ. V was clipped by 4 bases and J by 5 bases; unmatched bases: 14. The CDR3 length is 19 residues.

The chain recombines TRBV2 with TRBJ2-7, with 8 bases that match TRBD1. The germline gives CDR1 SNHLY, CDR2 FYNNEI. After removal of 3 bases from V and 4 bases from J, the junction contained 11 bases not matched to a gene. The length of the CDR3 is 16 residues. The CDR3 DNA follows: TGTGCCAGCAGTGATAACCCAGGGGGCGCACTATACGAGCAGTACTTC. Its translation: CASSDNPGGALYEQYF.

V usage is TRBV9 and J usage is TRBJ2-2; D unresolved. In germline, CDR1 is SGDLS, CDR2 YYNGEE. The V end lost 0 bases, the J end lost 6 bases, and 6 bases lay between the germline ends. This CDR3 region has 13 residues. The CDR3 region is CASSVAVAGELFF. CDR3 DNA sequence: TGTGCCAGCAGCGTAGCAGTAGCCGGGGAGCTGTTTTTT.

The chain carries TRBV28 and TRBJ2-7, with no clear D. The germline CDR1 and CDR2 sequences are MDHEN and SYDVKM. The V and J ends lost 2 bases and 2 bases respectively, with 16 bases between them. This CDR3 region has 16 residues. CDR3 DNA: TGTGCCAGCAGTTTAGTTGTCGGCCTAGGGCCCTACGAGCAGTACTTC. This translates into CASSLVVGLGPYEQYF.

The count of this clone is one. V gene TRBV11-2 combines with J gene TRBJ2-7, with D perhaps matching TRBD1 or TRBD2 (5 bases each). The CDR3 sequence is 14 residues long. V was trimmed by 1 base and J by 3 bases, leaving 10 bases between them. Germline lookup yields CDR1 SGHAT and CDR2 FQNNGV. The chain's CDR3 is CASSLGDHLYEQYF. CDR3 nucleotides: TGTGCCAGCAGCTTAGGGGACCACCTCTACGAGCAGTACTTC. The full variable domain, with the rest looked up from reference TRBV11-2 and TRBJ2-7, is EAGVAQSPRYKIIEKRQSVAFWCNPISGHATLYWYQQILGQGPKLLIQFQNNGVVDDSQLPKDRFSAERLKGVDSTLKIQPAKLEDSAVYLCASSLGDHLYEQYFGPGTRLTVT.

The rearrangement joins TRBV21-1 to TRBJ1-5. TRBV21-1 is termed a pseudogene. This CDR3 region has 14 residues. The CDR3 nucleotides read TGTGCCAGCAGCGCGGGGTCCTGTTGTCAGCCCCAGCATTTT. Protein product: CASSAGSCCQPQHF.

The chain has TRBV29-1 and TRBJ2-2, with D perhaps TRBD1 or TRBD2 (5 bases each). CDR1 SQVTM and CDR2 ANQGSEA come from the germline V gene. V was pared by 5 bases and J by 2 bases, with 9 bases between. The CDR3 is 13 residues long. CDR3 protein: CSVRGLNTGELFF. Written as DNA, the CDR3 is TGCAGCGTTCGGGGCCTTAACACCGGGGAGCTGTTTTTT.

The CDR3 coding sequence is TGTGCCAGCAGCTTTGGGTCTCCGGGGGAGACCCAGTACTTC. Translated: CASSFGSPGETQYF. The genes are TRBV5-5 and TRBJ2-5, with a possible D match to TRBD2 (5 bases). The V gene's germline CDR1 is SGHKS and CDR2 YYEKEE (reference sequence). This CDR3 spans 14 amino acids. With 2 bases removed from V and 5 bases from J, the gap between germline ends came to 13 bases.

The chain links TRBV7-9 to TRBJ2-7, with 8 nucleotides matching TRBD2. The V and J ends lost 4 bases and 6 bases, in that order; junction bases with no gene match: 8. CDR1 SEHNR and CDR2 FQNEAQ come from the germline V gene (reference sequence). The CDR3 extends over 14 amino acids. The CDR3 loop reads CASSSPGLGTEQYF. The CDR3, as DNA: TGTGCCAGCAGCTCCCCGGGACTAGGAACCGAGCAGTACTTC.

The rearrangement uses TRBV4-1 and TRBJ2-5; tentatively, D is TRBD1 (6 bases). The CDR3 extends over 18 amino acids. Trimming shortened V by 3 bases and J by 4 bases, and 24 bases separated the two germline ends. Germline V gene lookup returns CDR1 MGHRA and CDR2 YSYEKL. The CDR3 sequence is CASSHPKGRLRGGETQYF. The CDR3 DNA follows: TGCGCCAGCAGCCATCCTAAGGGACGCTTAAGAGGGGGAGAGACCCAGTACTTC.

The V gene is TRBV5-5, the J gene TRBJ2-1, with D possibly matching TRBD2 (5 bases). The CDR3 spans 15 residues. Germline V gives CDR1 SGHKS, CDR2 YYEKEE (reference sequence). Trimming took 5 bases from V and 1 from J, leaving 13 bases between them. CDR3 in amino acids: CASRAHEGSYNEQFF. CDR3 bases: TGTGCCAGCAGAGCCCATGAGGGATCCTACAATGAGCAGTTCTTC.

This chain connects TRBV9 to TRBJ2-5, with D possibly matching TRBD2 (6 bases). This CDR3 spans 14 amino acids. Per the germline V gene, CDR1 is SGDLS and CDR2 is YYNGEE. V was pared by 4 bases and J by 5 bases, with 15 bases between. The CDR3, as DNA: TGTGCCAGCAGCCCTTGGCGGGATGGGGAGACCCAGTACTTC. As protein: CASSPWRDGETQYF.

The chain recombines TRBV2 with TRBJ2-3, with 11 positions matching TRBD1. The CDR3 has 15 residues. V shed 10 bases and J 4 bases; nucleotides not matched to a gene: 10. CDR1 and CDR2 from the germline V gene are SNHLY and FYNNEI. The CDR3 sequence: CATRRGQGEADTQYF. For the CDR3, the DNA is TGTGCCACCAGAAGGGGACAGGGGGAAGCAGATACGCAGTATTTT.

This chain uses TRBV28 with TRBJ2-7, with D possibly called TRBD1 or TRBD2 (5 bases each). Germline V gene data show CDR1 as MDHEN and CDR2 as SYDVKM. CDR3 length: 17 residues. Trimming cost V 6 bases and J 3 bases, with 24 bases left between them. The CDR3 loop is CASRPFRGSDLFYEQYF. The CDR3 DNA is TGTGCCAGCAGACCCTTCCGGGGCAGCGATCTGTTCTACGAGCAGTACTTC.